This T cell receptor (beta chain) was sequenced for a study of spatial heterogeneity in lung cancer. General study points: Tumor mutation counts were tracked by expanded intratumoral alpha and beta TCR counts. Of the expanded TCRs, ubiquitous and regional counts tracked the counts of ubiquitous and regional nonsynonymous mutations, respectively.

This CDR3 comprises 13 residues. V was shortened by 3 bases and J by 0 bases, with 7 bases between the two germline ends. CDR1 and CDR2 (germline): DFQATT, SNEGSKA (reference sequence). This clonotype was observed at least ten times. Antigen: not known. The time point was: sample taken at primary tumor resection. Samples were obtained from approximately 72 donors, all untreated early-stage non-small cell lung cancer patients. Each CDR3 protein gets one entry after TCRdb re-called the 5' RACE reads with MiXCR. Here the sample spans about 2,900 distinct CDR3 sequences, approximately 12% being singletons.

The V call is TRBV20-1, the J call TRBJ2-3, with no clear D. This sequence originates from a male donor with early-stage non-small cell lung cancer. The material was lung tumor tissue, obtained at surgery. The CDR3 spells CSARAGSTDTQYF. DNA for the CDR3: TGCAGTGCTAGGGCAGGAAGCACAGATACGCAGTATTTT.